The next 14 T cell receptor beta chains were all read from a single sample in a study of Graves' ophthalmopathy and Graves' hyperthyroidism. TCR beta CDR3 amplification used RNA transcripts. Scientists carried out first-round RT-PCR using HTBI primers and then a second-round multiplex PCR. TCRdb recomputed calls from the multiplex PCR reads with MiXCR, one row per CDR3 protein. The sample lists a few hundred thousand distinct CDR3 sequences, under 45% occurring once. Sequenced: peripheral blood or thyroid tissue (not recorded which). The receptors were sampled from an adult man with Graves' hyperthyroidism.

In this sample, this clonotype turned up a few times. This CDR3 is CASSLGGRDYGYTF. The DNA for the CDR3 is TGTGCCAGCAGTTTAGGGGGACGGGACTATGGCTACACCTTC. The chain recombines TRBV28 with TRBJ1-2; D possibly corresponds to TRBD1 (5 bases). The CDR3 is 14 residues long. Looked up from germline, CDR1 is MDHEN and CDR2 is SYDVKM. V was pared by 2 bases and J by 3 bases, with 10 bases between.

The J gene is TRBJ1-5, the V gene TRBV12-3 or TRBV12-4, with a possible D match to TRBD1 (6 bases). The CDR3 spans 15 residues. V was clipped by 5 bases and J by 7 bases, with 18 bases between them. As DNA, the CDR3 is TGTGCCAGCAGTGCCCCTACAGGGTCAGAGCAGCCCCAGCATTTT. Translating it yields CASSAPTGSEQPQHF.

With respect to this clonotype: One end of the junction varies from germline; a read error may be responsible. The chain links TRBV7-9 to TRBJ2-5; TRBD2 agrees at 11 bases. The CDR3 loop spans 20 amino acids. Germline V gives CDR1 SEHNR, CDR2 FQNEAQ (reference sequence). The CDR3 reads CASSQDTGFIGTSGQETQYF. CDR3 in DNA: TGCGCCAGCAGCCAAGATACCGGCTTTATCGGGACTAGCGGCCAAGAGACCCAGTACTTC.

This clonotype was detected only a few times. The chain employs TRBV20-1 and TRBJ2-7; no firm D call. The CDR3 length is 15 residues. V lost 6 bases, J lost 0 bases, and 18 bases lay in between. Germline-derived CDR1 and CDR2 are DFQATT and SNEGSKA (reference sequence). DNA of the CDR3: TGCAGTGCCCTACTTAGAGCTCCTACCTCCTACGAGCAGTACTTC. Translated: CSALLRAPTSYEQYF.

The V gene is TRBV7-9, the J gene TRBJ2-7; no clear D. The CDR3 extends over 15 amino acids. In germline, CDR1 is SEHNR, CDR2 FQNEAQ (reference sequence). The V end was cut by 8 bases, the J end by 0 bases, with 17 bases between. The CDR3 sequence: CASGRDRVSSYEQYF. The CDR3 nucleotides read TGTGCCAGCGGTAGGGATAGGGTGAGCTCCTACGAGCAGTACTTC.

This clonotype was detected only a few times. The chain links TRBV7-2 to TRBJ1-5, with D unresolved. Trimming took 6 bases from V and 1 from J, leaving 10 bases between them. CDR1 SGHTA and CDR2 FQGNSA come from the germline V gene. This CDR3 contains 14 residues. The CDR3 is CASSTGWSNQPQHF. CDR3 sequence (DNA): TGTGCCAGCAGTACCGGGTGGAGCAATCAGCCCCAGCATTTT.

CDR3 in DNA: TGTGCCAGCAGTAGTAGCGGGGGGGCCAACGTCCTGACTTTC. Its protein is CASSSSGGANVLTF. This chain uses TRBV12-3 or TRBV12-4 with TRBJ2-6; 7 nucleotides match TRBD2. V lost 5 bases and J lost 4; bases outside the gene matches: 2. The CDR3 is 14 amino acids.

The sample holds many counts of this clonotype. V and J are TRBV7-3 and TRBJ1-1; D uncertain. The length of the CDR3 is 13 residues. The germline V gene encodes CDR1 SGHTA and CDR2 FQGTGA. Deletions cut 5 bases from V and 2 bases from J, with 9 bases between. The CDR3 sequence: CASSPTSNTEAFF. CDR3 sequence (DNA): TGTGCCAGCAGCCCGACAAGTAACACTGAAGCTTTCTTT. The full variable domain, its missing parts supplied by reference TRBV7-3 and TRBJ1-1, is GAGVSQTPSNKVTEKGKYVELRCDPISGHTALYWYRQSLGQGPEFLIYFQGTGAADDSGLPNDRFFAVRPEGSVSTLKIQRTERGDSAVYLCASSPTSNTEAFFGQGTRLTVV.

This chain joins TRBV7-9 and TRBJ1-2; D unclear. V was cut by 4 bases and J by 5 bases, with 14 bases left in between. The CDR3 consists of 14 residues. Germline values: CDR1 SEHNR, CDR2 FQNEAQ (reference sequence). The CDR3 bases are TGTGCCAGCAGCTCCAAGAGAGCGGGGTATGGCTACACCTTC. Translating gives CASSSKRAGYGYTF.

The chain recombines TRBV15 with TRBJ2-3; D may be TRBD2 (6 bases). Germline V gives CDR1 LNHNV, CDR2 YYDKDF (reference sequence). This CDR3 contains 16 residues. The V and J ends lost 1 base and 0 bases respectively, with 11 bases between them. The CDR3 loop is CATSRGGVTSTDTQYF. The CDR3 bases are TGTGCCACCAGCAGAGGGGGGGTGACGAGCACAGATACGCAGTATTTT.

The rearrangement joins TRBV12-3 or TRBV12-4 to TRBJ2-1; TRBD2 agrees at 8 bases. V trimming: 2 bases; J trimming: 7 bases; junction bases outside the gene matches: 7. The CDR3 consists of 15 residues. The CDR3 DNA follows: TGTGCCAGCAGTTTATTGAGCGGGGGAGGGAATGAGCAGTTCTTC. Translated: CASSLLSGGGNEQFF.

The chain couples TRBV6-6 to TRBJ1-4; D unresolved. Trimming stripped 6 bases from V and 5 bases from J, with 19 bases between. The CDR3 loop spans 16 amino acids. The V gene's germline CDR1 is MNHNY and CDR2 SVGAGI (reference sequence). For the CDR3, the DNA is TGTGCCAGCAGCCCCCTTAACCTGGGCGTAAATGAAAAACTGTTTTTT. Its protein product is CASSPLNLGVNEKLFF.

At least ten counts were recorded for this clonotype. This chain joins TRBV5-5 and TRBJ1-2; unclear D gene. The germline CDR1 and CDR2 sequences are SGHKS and YYEKEE (reference sequence). V lost 0 bases and J 6 bases, leaving 6 bases between the germline ends. This CDR3 region has 12 residues. CDR3 sequence (DNA): TGTGCCAGCAGCTTGGACGTTCATGGCTACACCTTC. This gives the protein CASSLDVHGYTF.

This clonotype occurred a few times. The chain has TRBV6-1 and TRBJ2-2; TRBD2 is a possible D gene (6 bases). V was pared by 6 bases and J by 0 bases, with 11 bases between. The CDR3 is 15 amino acids. Per germline, CDR1 MNHNS and CDR2 SASEGT. CDR3 sequence (DNA): TGTGCCAGCAGGACACTAGCTGCGAACACCGGGGAGCTGTTTTTT. Its protein product is CASRTLAANTGELFF.